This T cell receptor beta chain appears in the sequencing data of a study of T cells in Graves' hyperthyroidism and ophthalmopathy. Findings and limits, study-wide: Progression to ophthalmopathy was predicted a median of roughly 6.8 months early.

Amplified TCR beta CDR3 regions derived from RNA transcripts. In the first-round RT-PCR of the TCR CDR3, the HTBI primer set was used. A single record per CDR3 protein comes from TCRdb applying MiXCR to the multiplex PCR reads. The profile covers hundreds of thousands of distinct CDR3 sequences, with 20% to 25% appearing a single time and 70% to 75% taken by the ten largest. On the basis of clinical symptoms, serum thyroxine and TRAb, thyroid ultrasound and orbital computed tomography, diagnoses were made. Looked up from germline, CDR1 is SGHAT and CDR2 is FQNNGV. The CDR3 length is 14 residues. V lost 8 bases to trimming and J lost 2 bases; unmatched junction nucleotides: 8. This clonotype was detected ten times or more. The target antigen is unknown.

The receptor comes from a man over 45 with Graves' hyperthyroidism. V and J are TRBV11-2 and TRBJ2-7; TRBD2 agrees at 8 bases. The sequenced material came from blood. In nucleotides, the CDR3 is TGTGCCAGCCGCCTTAGCGGGGCGACCTACGAGCAGTACTTC. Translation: CASRLSGATYEQYF.